The 22 T cell receptor beta chains below come from one sample, sequenced in a study of memory CD4+ T cells and cytomegalovirus serostatus. Single viable CD3+CD4+CD8-CD45RO+ cells were sorted as the memory CD4+ T cells. Libraries were prepared by immunoSEQ multiplex PCR; TCRdb keeps only in-frame clonotypes and omits some of them. The table lists 60,000 or so clones, more than 70% of them singletons. The specimen sequenced was memory CD4+ T cells from blood. Every receptor here comes from an adult in good health and CMV-seronegative. Some clones in this sample may be carry-over from other donors' samples.

The rearrangement joins TRBV5-5 to TRBJ1-5; D is undetermined. The germline V gene encodes CDR1 SGHKS and CDR2 YYEKEE (reference sequence). The CDR3 runs to 16 residues. Trimming removed 4 bases from V and 0 bases from J, with 14 bases in between. In nucleotides, the CDR3 is TGTGCCAGCAGCCGAGGAGTGGATTATAGCAATCAGCCCCAGCATTTT. Amino acids: CASSRGVDYSNQPQHF.

The chain recombines TRBV5-8 with TRBJ2-3, with TRBD2 matching 8 bases. Germline lookup yields CDR1 SGHTS and CDR2 YDEGEE. J gave up 0 bases and V 1 base, and 1 base lay outside the gene matches. The CDR3 consists of 15 residues. The DNA of the CDR3 is TGTGCCAGCAGCTTGCCGGGGGGGAGCACAGATACGCAGTATTTT. As protein: CASSLPGGSTDTQYF.

The rearrangement links TRBV29-1 to TRBJ1-2, with a possible D match to TRBD1 (5 bases). With 4 bases removed from V and 6 bases from J, the gap between germline ends came to 12 bases. Per germline, CDR1 SQVTM and CDR2 ANQGSEA. The CDR3 loop spans 12 amino acids. The CDR3 nucleotides read TGCAGCGTTGCAGGGCTCAGGGATGGCTACACCTTC. Residues: CSVAGLRDGYTF.

The chain recombines TRBV15 with TRBJ1-2; the match to TRBD1 covers 7 bases. J was trimmed by 0 bases and V by 3 bases; bases with no gene match: 7. CDR3 length equals 16 residues. Germline V gene sequence: CDR1 LNHNV, CDR2 YYDKDF (reference sequence). CDR3 nucleotides: TGTGCCACCAGCAGGAGGACCGGGACAGCTAACTATGGCTACACCTTC. Its translation: CATSRRTGTANYGYTF.

For the CDR3, the DNA is TGTGCCAGCAGTCGGGGACAGGGTTTCGGCTATGGCTACACCTTC. Translated, it gives CASSRGQGFGYGYTF. V gene TRBV4-2 combines with J gene TRBJ1-2; 9 bases map to TRBD1. Looked up from germline, CDR1 is LGHNA and CDR2 is YNFKEQ. The CDR3 runs to 15 residues. V shed 6 bases and J 4 bases; nucleotides not matched to a gene: 9.

This clone was seen more than once but under ten times. The chain is built from TRBV29-1 and TRBJ1-1; 7 nucleotides match TRBD1. V shed 3 bases and J 9 bases; nucleotides not matched to a gene: 16. Germline values: CDR1 SQVTM, CDR2 ANQGSEA. This CDR3 region has 15 residues. Here the CDR3 DNA reads TGCAGCGTTGAGCCGGGTTCCAACCGGGACAGAAAAGCTTTCTTT. Its protein is CSVEPGSNRDRKAFF.

This rearrangement joins TRBV6-6 to TRBJ2-4; 15 positions match TRBD2. CDR3 length: 16 amino acids. With 5 bases clipped from V and 9 bases from J, the junction kept 8 bases outside the gene matches. The germline V gene encodes CDR1 MNHNY and CDR2 SVGAGI (reference sequence). The CDR3 nucleotides read TGTGCCAGCAGTACCGGGACTAGCGGGAGGTCGGGCATTCAGTACTTC. This codes for CASSTGTSGRSGIQYF.

The V and J genes are TRBV5-1 and TRBJ2-1; either TRBD1 or TRBD2 may supply D (5 bases each). The CDR3 spans 14 residues. V was clipped by 4 bases and J by 10 bases, with 18 bases between them. Looked up from germline, CDR1 is SGHRS and CDR2 is YFSETQ. This chain's CDR3 is CASSTSGADGEQFF. CDR3 coding DNA: TGCGCCAGCAGCACCTCCGGGGCGGATGGGGAGCAGTTCTTC.

V usage is TRBV4-3 and J usage is TRBJ1-1; D not certain. V lost 1 base and J 12 bases, leaving 6 bases between the germline ends. This CDR3 is built from 10 residues. Per the germline V gene, CDR1 is LGHNA and CDR2 is YSLEER. The CDR3 region has the DNA TGCGCCAGCAGCCAAGTCCAGACTTTCTTT. It codes for CASSQVQTFF.

The V and J genes are TRBV7-2 and TRBJ2-5, with 9 bases matching TRBD2. The trim removed 5 bases at V and 4 bases at J, leaving 11 bases unmatched. This CDR3 has 16 residues. Per germline, CDR1 SGHTA and CDR2 FQGNSA. This CDR3 is CASSPNLAGRRETQYF. The CDR3 bases are TGTGCCAGCAGCCCGAACCTAGCGGGGAGGAGAGAGACCCAGTACTTC.

CDR3 residues: CAWSVGRDQPQHF. Written as DNA, the CDR3 is TGTGCCTGGAGTGTGGGACGAGATCAGCCCCAGCATTTT. V usage is TRBV30 and J usage is TRBJ1-5, with D possibly matching TRBD1 (5 bases). Germline V gene data show CDR1 as GTSNPN and CDR2 as SVGIG (reference sequence). The CDR3 is made up of 13 amino acids. Trimming cost V 0 bases and J 5 bases, with 8 bases left between them. The full variable domain, with the rest looked up from reference TRBV30 and TRBJ1-5, is SQTIHQWPATLVQPVGSPLSLECTVEGTSNPNLYWYRQAAGRGLQLLFYSVGIGQISSEVPQNLSASRPQDRQFILSSKKLLLSDSGFYLCAWSVGRDQPQHFGDGTRLSIL.

A few counts support this clone. J is TRBJ2-4 and V is TRBV7-2; the match to TRBD2 covers 13 bases. The CDR3 is 17 residues long. Germline lookup yields CDR1 SGHTA and CDR2 FQGNSA. V lost 4 bases and J lost 6; bases outside the gene matches: 9. CDR3 coding DNA: TGTGCCAGCAGCTCCCAGACTAGCGGGGGGTCAGGAAACATTCAGTACTTC. Translated, it gives CASSSQTSGGSGNIQYF.

Only a few counts were recorded for this clone. One end of the junction is discordant with germline, which a read error may explain. This chain links TRBV6-1 with TRBJ2-7; 15 nucleotides agree with TRBD2. Germline assignment: CDR1 MNHNS and CDR2 SASEGT. This CDR3 comprises 14 residues. CDR3 nucleotide sequence: TGTGCCAGCACCCCGCCGGGACTAGCGGGAGGTTGGAACTTC. Its protein product is CASTPPGLAGGWNF.

The chain recombines TRBV10-1 with TRBJ2-3; D is uncertain. Trimming took 8 bases from V and 0 from J, leaving 9 bases between them. The CDR3 contains 13 residues. Germline assignment: CDR1 WNHNN and CDR2 SYGVQD (reference sequence). As DNA, the CDR3 is TGCGCCAGCGCGGAGAGTAGCACAGATACGCAGTATTTT. Encoded protein: CASAESSTDTQYF.

The chain has TRBV6-1 and TRBJ2-7; perhaps TRBD2 as D (6 bases). The CDR3 covers 13 residues. Trimming cost V 7 bases and J 4 bases, with 14 bases left between them. Germline V gene data show CDR1 as MNHNS and CDR2 as SASEGT. CDR3 in DNA: TGTGCCAGCAAATGGGGGGATGGGTACGAGCAGTACTTC. It specifies CASKWGDGYEQYF.

The chain has TRBV2 and TRBJ2-3; 7 bases map to TRBD1. From germline, CDR1 is SNHLY and CDR2 FYNNEI. The ends lost 6 bases at V and 2 bases at J; junction bases unmatched: 11. This CDR3 region has 16 residues. CDR3 sequence: CASSKRGGSTTDTQYF. For the CDR3, the DNA is TGTGCCAGCAGCAAAAGAGGGGGCTCGACCACAGATACGCAGTATTTT.

The V and J genes are TRBV7-3 and TRBJ2-1; 12 nucleotides match TRBD2. The CDR3 is 23 residues long. With V trimmed by 1 base and J by 0 bases, 19 bases remained unmatched. Germline assignment: CDR1 SGHTA and CDR2 FQGTGA. The CDR3 loop reads CASSLIRTGLLAGGFSSYNEQFF. The CDR3 DNA sequence: TGTGCCAGCAGCTTAATAAGGACAGGACTCCTAGCGGGAGGGTTTAGCTCCTACAATGAGCAGTTCTTC.

This clone has just a few counts. The DNA for the CDR3 is TGTGCCAGCAGTTTAGACGGCCGGGTTAATTCACCCCTCCACTTT. Amino acids: CASSLDGRVNSPLHF. The chain employs TRBV27 and TRBJ1-6; D is ambiguous. The ends were cut back, 2 bases at V and 6 bases at J, with 11 bases in the middle. The CDR3 contains 15 residues. Per germline, CDR1 MNHEY and CDR2 SMNVEV (reference sequence).

This sequence joins TRBV10-3 and TRBJ2-7; D possibly uses TRBD1 or TRBD2 (6 bases each). The CDR3 sequence is 14 residues long. Germline CDR1 ENHRY, CDR2 SYGVKD. Trimming removed 0 bases at V and 7 bases at J, with 13 bases between. The CDR3 loop is CAISESRGEIEQYF. In nucleotides, the CDR3 is TGTGCCATCAGTGAGTCTAGGGGGGAGATAGAGCAGTACTTC.

The rearrangement uses TRBV2 and TRBJ2-2; 8 bases line up with TRBD2. J was trimmed by 5 bases and V by 6 bases; bases with no gene match: 2. From germline, CDR1 is SNHLY and CDR2 FYNNEI. The CDR3 covers 13 residues. DNA for the CDR3: TGTGCCAGCAGGGAGCGGGAGACCGGGGAGCTGTTTTTT. Translated: CASRERETGELFF.

A single count supports this clone. The chain is built from TRBV19 and TRBJ2-7, with D hard to call. The CDR3 consists of 13 residues. V lost 6 bases, J lost 2 bases, and 11 bases lay in between. Per germline, CDR1 LNHDA and CDR2 SQIVND (reference sequence). CDR3 sequence: CASSQRKAYEQYF. In DNA, the CDR3 is TGTGCCAGTAGCCAACGGAAGGCCTACGAGCAGTACTTC.

This clone appeared a single time. This chain uses TRBV11-2 with TRBJ1-4; D not resolved. The CDR3 is made up of 12 amino acids. CDR1 is SGHAT, CDR2 FQNNGV, per germline. V lost 2 bases and J 8 bases, leaving 6 bases between the germline ends. Written as DNA, the CDR3 is TGTGCCAGCAGCTTAAATAGGGAAAAACTGTTTTTT. The encoded protein is CASSLNREKLFF.